The clone carrying this T cell receptor beta chain was seen at least ten times. No antigen is known for it. The CDR3 is 15 residues long. Germline CDR1 MNHEY, CDR2 SVGAGI. V was pared by 4 bases and J by 5 bases, with 14 bases between. The data are from a study of regulatory T cells in long-lasting Graves disease. As for the study in general: Persistence in Graves' disease required over 5 years of antithyroid drugs plus positive TSH receptor antibodies. Overall study results and limits: Persistent disease preferred TRBV28, TRBJ1-2 and TRBJ2-5; new disease, TRBV20-1 and TRBJ2-1. The study found lower TCR diversity in persistent Graves' patients than in newly diagnosed ones.

Documented time point: persistent/refractory GD, antithyroid drugs over 5 years with positive TRAb. TCR sequences were obtained from RNA taken from PBMCs. Construction of the TCR beta libraries employed iRepertoire HTBI primers in conjunction with Arm-PCR of CDR3 regions. TCRdb fed the multiplex PCR reads into MiXCR, producing one record per CDR3 protein. The data contain around 460,000 distinct CDR3 sequences, about a fifth of them singletons. V and J are TRBV6-5 and TRBJ1-4; no clear D gene. The clonotype comes from a female donor with Graves disease. Source: peripheral blood mononuclear cells (PBMCs), taken when the disease was refractory, from a patient treated with antithyroid drugs. The CDR3 sequence: CASSWSRQANEKLFF. CDR3 sequence (DNA): TGTGCCAGCAGTTGGAGTAGGCAGGCAAATGAAAAACTGTTTTTT.